Listed below are T cell receptor beta chains from one sample, sequenced in a study of blood T cells in healthy people across ages. TCRdb itself ran the 5' RACE reads through MiXCR, one entry per CDR3 protein. The sample shows over 750,000 distinct CDR3 sequences, roughly 25% of them seen only once. The data were also submitted as part of a second study, on T cells of mothers and their children.

Sequenced input: blood. The source of these receptors is a boy between 10 and 17 years old in good health. The CDR3 runs from the conserved cysteine through the conserved F or W.

v_gene: TRBV12-3/TRBV12-4; j_gene: TRBJ2-5; CDR3aa: CATGTSGGGQETQYF
v_gene: TRBV20-1; j_gene: TRBJ2-3; CDR3aa: CSARKGSGGRDTQYF
v_gene: TRBV6-5; j_gene: TRBJ2-2; CDR3aa: CASSHVGRANTGELFF
v_gene: TRBV20-1; j_gene: TRBJ2-1; CDR3aa: CSAKEVLGGVKKYNEQFF
v_gene: TRBV10-3; j_gene: .; CDR3aa: CAISDNSASYEQYF
v_gene: TRBV7-2; j_gene: TRBJ2-5; CDR3aa: CASSPYTQETQYF
v_gene: TRBV29-1; j_gene: TRBJ2-5; CDR3aa: CSVEIAGEYQETQYF
v_gene: TRBV29-1; j_gene: TRBJ2-5; CDR3aa: CSVPSRDQGFF
v_gene: TRBV29-1; j_gene: TRBJ1-1; CDR3aa: CSGGPEAFF
v_gene: TRBV15; j_gene: TRBJ2-1; CDR3aa: CATSIGLANNEQFF
v_gene: TRBV19; j_gene: .; CDR3aa: CASSISLGYNEQFF
v_gene: TRBV7-9; j_gene: TRBJ2-7; CDR3aa: CASSSLARPYGQYF
v_gene: TRBV10-3; j_gene: .; CDR3aa: CAISETGVVAPHEQFF
v_gene: TRBV5-1; j_gene: TRBJ2-1; CDR3aa: CASSSALGLYEQFF
v_gene: TRBV5-1; j_gene: TRBJ1-2; CDR3aa: CASSLPSQSHGYTF
v_gene: TRBV6-6; j_gene: TRBJ2-7; CDR3aa: CASSYGVWTGYEQYF
v_gene: TRBV5-1; j_gene: TRBJ2-1; CDR3aa: CASSGGLWAMSSYNEQFF
v_gene: TRBV5-1; j_gene: TRBJ2-1; CDR3aa: CASSSLTGTGGNEQFF
v_gene: TRBV27; j_gene: TRBJ1-3; CDR3aa: CAMSGSMGDTRMGGNTIYF
v_gene: TRBV7-3; j_gene: TRBJ2-1; CDR3aa: CASSLTLHNEQFF
v_gene: TRBV29-1; j_gene: TRBJ2-1; CDR3aa: CSARGLAGGNEQFF
v_gene: TRBV4-3; j_gene: TRBJ2-7; CDR3aa: CASSQDLDSLYEQYF
v_gene: TRBV5-6; j_gene: TRBJ1-2; CDR3aa: CASSIAGGSGYTF
v_gene: TRBV7-3; j_gene: TRBJ2-7; CDR3aa: CASSLLPPRPQRDSLYEQYF
v_gene: TRBV18; j_gene: TRBJ2-7; CDR3aa: CASSPPSGRAGEQYF
v_gene: TRBV29-1; j_gene: TRBJ2-6; CDR3aa: CSVRGVPGANVLTF
v_gene: TRBV4-3; j_gene: TRBJ2-1; CDR3aa: CASSQDPAYNEQFF
v_gene: TRBV29-1; j_gene: TRBJ2-5; CDR3aa: CSVRGSEGTQYF
v_gene: TRBV4-2; j_gene: TRBJ2-7; CDR3aa: CASSQGSNSYEQYF
v_gene: TRBV29-1; j_gene: TRBJ2-1; CDR3aa: CSLRTGTNYNEQFF
v_gene: TRBV15; j_gene: TRBJ1-1; CDR3aa: CATSRDIFSEAFF
v_gene: TRBV9; j_gene: .; CDR3aa: CASSVGVATEQFF
v_gene: TRBV29-1; j_gene: .; CDR3aa: CSGRPLGDYIGNEQFF
v_gene: TRBV28; j_gene: TRBJ2-1; CDR3aa: CASSSPRTGGHEQFF
v_gene: TRBV29-1; j_gene: TRBJ1-1; CDR3aa: CSAMGSKGQNTEAFF
v_gene: TRBV29-1; j_gene: TRBJ1-5; CDR3aa: CSVGGRNQPQHF